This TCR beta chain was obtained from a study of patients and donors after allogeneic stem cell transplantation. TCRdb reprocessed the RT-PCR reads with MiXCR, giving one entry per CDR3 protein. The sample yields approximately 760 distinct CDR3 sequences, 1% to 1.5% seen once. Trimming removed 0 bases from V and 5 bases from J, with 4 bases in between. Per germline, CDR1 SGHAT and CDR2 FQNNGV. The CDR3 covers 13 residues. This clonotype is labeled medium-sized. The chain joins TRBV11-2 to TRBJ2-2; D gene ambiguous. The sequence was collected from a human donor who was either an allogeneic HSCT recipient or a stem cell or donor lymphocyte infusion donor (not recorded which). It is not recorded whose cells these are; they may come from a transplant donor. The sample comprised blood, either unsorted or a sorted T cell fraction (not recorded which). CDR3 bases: TGTGCCAGCAGCTTAGAGTTTACCGGGGAGCTGTTTTTT. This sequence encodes CASSLEFTGELFF.